Described below is a single TCR beta chain sequence and its context. The target antigen is unknown. RNA was extracted and reverse transcribed into cDNA as the sequencing template. Assay used: immunoSEQ multiplex PCR; TCRdb lists only in-frame clones, some missing. The repertoire holds roughly 110,000 clones, with around 84% as singletons. The data originate from a study of CD8+ T cells in alopecia areata. In the study overall: Tofacitinib dosing lasted 6 to 18 months, which was then followed by 6 months off drug. Study conclusions and caveats: An increase in clonality over normal scalp was evident in lesional scalp, especially alopecia totalis/universalis. In scalp samples, resident alphabeta T cells of normal skin are also sequenced. Under tofacitinib, fewer expanded CD8+ clones appeared among the top 100 scalp clones.

Treatment indicated: oral pan-JAK inhibitor, 5-10 mg twice daily. The CDR3 sequence is 14 residues long. V was trimmed by 5 bases and J by 5 bases, leaving 15 bases between them. CDR1 and CDR2 (germline): SGHAT, FQNNGV. Here the sequenced sample was CD8+ T cells sorted from blood, taken at week 24, from a patient treated with tofacitinib. This receptor was taken from a human donor with alopecia areata. The gene calls are TRBV11-2 and TRBJ2-5; D possibly corresponds to TRBD2 (7 bases). This CDR3 reads CASSGGGLWETQYF. The CDR3 DNA sequence: TGTGCCAGCAGCGGCGGGGGCCTCTGGGAGACCCAGTACTTC. Full variable domain (missing parts from reference TRBV11-2 and TRBJ2-5): EAGVAQSPRYKIIEKRQSVAFWCNPISGHATLYWYQQILGQGPKLLIQFQNNGVVDDSQLPKDRFSAERLKGVDSTLKIQPAKLEDSAVYLCASSGGGLWETQYFGPGTRLLVL.